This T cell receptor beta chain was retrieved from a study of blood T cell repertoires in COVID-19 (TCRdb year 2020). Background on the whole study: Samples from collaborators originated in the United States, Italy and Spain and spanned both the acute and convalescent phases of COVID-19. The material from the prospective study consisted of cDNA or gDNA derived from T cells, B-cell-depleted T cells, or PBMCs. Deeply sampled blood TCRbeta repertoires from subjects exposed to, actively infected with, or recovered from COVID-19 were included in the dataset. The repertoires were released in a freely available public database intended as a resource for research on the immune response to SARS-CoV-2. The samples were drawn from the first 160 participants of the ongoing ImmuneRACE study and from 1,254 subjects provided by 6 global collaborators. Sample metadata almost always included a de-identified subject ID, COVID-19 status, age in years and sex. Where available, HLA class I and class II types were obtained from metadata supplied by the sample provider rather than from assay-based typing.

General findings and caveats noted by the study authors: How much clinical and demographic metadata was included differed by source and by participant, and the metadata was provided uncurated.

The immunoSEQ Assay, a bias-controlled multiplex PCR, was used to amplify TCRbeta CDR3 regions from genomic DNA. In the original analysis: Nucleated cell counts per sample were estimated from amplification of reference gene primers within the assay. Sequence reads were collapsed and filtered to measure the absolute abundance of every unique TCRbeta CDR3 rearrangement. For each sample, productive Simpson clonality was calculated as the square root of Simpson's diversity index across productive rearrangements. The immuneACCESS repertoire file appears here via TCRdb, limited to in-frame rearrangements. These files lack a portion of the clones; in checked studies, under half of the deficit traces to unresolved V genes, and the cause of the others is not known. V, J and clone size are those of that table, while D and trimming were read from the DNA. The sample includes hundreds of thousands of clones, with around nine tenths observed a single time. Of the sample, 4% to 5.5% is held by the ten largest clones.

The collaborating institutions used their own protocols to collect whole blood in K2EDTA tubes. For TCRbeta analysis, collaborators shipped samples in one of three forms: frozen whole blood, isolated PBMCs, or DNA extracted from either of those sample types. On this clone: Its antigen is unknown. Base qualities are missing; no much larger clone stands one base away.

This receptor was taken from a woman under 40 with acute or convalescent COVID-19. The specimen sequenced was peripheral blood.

For the CDR3, the sequence is CASSLGGVDRFDTQYF. The bases are TGTGCCAGCAGCTTAGGGGGGGTAGACCGTTTTGATACGCAGTATTTT. Recombination connected TRBV5-4 to TRBJ2-3; the D region possibly corresponds to TRBD2 (7 bases align). The CDR1 and CDR2 encoded by the germline V gene (reference sequence) are SGHNT and YYREEE. The V end loses 2 bases and the J end loses 6 bases, and a stretch of 19 bases separates them. Spanning cysteine to phenylalanine, the CDR3 consists of 16 amino acids. This entry keeps only the CDR3 DNA: 48 bases, framed from base 1.